The 2 T cell receptor beta chains in this list originate from one sample, sequenced in a study of beta chain features in type 1 diabetes. The whole isolated RNA underwent reverse transcription, so sequencing captured expressed TCRB transcripts. This table comes from immunoSEQ multiplex PCR, and its TCRdb copy is limited to in-frame clones, with some not included. The data show fewer than 550,000 clones, with approximately 10% seen just once and approximately 0.05% held by the top ten. The sequenced material came from naive CD4+ T cells from blood. These TCRs come from a woman younger than 35 in good health.

The rearrangement uses TRBV25-1 and TRBJ2-1; TRBD1 might be the D (5 bases). This CDR3 comprises 14 residues. Germline CDR1 MGHDK, CDR2 SYGVNS. Trimming removed 2 bases from V and 5 bases from J, with 10 bases in between. The CDR3 DNA reads TGTGCCAGCAGTGAACCCGACAGACACAATGAGCAGTTCTTC. It specifies CASSEPDRHNEQFF.

The chain joins TRBV4-3 to TRBJ2-3; unclear D gene. CDR3 length: 18 amino acids. CDR1 LGHNA and CDR2 YSLEER come from the germline V gene. V was clipped by 0 bases and J by 2 bases, with 18 bases between them. CDR3: CASSQDRSEPENTDTQYF. Written as DNA, the CDR3 is TGCGCCAGCAGCCAAGATCGATCAGAGCCTGAGAACACAGATACGCAGTATTTT.